The TCR beta chain described here comes from a study of T cells in Graves' hyperthyroidism and ophthalmopathy. Each ophthalmopathy patient scored at least 3 on the Clinical Activity Score and at least 4 on NOSPECS grade, with duration under 3 months. Patients showing uncontrolled infection, other autoimmune disease, pregnancy or lactation were ineligible. More than 8.5 ml of fresh peripheral blood supplied the PBMCs. Whole-study findings and limits: Most clonotypes that expanded in the thyroid above 0.001 also showed up in blood.

The CDR3 runs 15 residues. From germline, CDR1 is KGHSH and CDR2 LQKENI. Trimming cost V 3 bases and J 4 bases; bases outside gene matches: 6. This clonotype was counted at least ten times. The antigen remains undetermined. Researchers amplified the TCR beta CDR3 regions from RNA transcripts. The HTBI primer set drove a first-round RT-PCR of the TCR CDR3. In TCRdb, the multiplex PCR reads were re-called with MiXCR into one record per CDR3 protein. The sample holds 300,000 to 500,000 distinct CDR3 sequences, roughly 13% seen once. The J gene is TRBJ2-5, the V gene TRBV18; TRBD1 aligns across 9 bases. The origin of this receptor is a man aged 45-65 years with Graves' ophthalmopathy. The material sequenced was blood. The CDR3, as DNA: TGTGCCAGCTCACCGACGGGACAGGGCGTAGAGACCCAGTACTTC. It specifies CASSPTGQGVETQYF.